This T cell receptor (beta chain) was sequenced for a study of T cell repertoires in cytomegalovirus infection. Study details: Newly reported HLA-C-restricted and thoroughly characterized HLA-B-restricted CMV epitopes were employed. Indications of both CMV infection and matching HLA type were provided by public TCR beta signatures.

In TCRdb, the reads were re-called with MiXCR into one record per CDR3 protein. This sample yields a few hundred thousand distinct CDR3 sequences, of which just under 40% are seen a single time; more than 40% belongs to the top ten. Notes on the study in general: HLA-C-restricted TCR beta clonotypes specific for CMV led the ex vivo response.

A word on this clonotype: Its antigen is unidentified.

V gave up 10 bases and J gave up 5 bases; unmatched junction bases: 9. This CDR3 region has 13 residues. Germline V CDR1 and CDR2: MNHEY, SVGEGT. The rearrangement joins TRBV6-2 or TRBV6-3 to TRBJ2-7; 9 bases are a match to TRBD1. This receptor was taken from a human donor in good health (CMV status not recorded). Some clones in this sample may be carry-over from other donors' samples. The sequenced sample was cultured PBMCs, obtained from culture after CMV antigen stimulation. DNA of the CDR3: TGTGCCACCTACCTCGGGACAGGGAACGAGCAGTACTTC. Protein: CATYLGTGNEQYF.